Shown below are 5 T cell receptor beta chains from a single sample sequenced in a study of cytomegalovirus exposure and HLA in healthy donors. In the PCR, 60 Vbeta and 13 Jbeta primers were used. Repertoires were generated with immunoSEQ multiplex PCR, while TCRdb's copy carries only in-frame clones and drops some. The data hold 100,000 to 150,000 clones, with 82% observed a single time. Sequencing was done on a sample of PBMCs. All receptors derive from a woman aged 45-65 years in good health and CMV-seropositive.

DNA for the CDR3: TGTGCCTGGAGTTTTGGACTAGCGGGGAATACAGATACGCAGTATTTT. Amino acid sequence: CAWSFGLAGNTDTQYF. The chain uses TRBV30 and TRBJ2-3; TRBD2 aligns across 12 bases. Looked up from germline, CDR1 is GTSNPN and CDR2 is SVGIG (reference sequence). The ends lost 2 bases at V and 3 bases at J; junction bases unmatched: 6. The CDR3 covers 16 residues.

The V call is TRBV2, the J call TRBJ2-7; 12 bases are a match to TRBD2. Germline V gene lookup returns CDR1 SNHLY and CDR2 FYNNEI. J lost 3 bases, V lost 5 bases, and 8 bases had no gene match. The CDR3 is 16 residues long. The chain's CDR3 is CASSLTSGRRIYEQYF. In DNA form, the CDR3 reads TGTGCCAGCAGTTTGACTAGCGGGAGAAGGATCTACGAGCAGTACTTC.

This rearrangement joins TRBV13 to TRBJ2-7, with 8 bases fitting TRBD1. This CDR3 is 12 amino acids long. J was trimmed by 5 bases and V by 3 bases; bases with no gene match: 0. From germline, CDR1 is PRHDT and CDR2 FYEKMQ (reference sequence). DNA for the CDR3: TGTGCCAGCAGCTTGACAGGGGACGAGCAGTACTTC. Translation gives CASSLTGDEQYF. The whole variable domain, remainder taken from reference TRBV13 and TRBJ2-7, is AAGVIQSPRHLIKEKRETATLKCYPIPRHDTVYWYQQGPGQDPQFLISFYEKMQSDKGSIPDRFSAQQFSDYHSELNMSSLELGDSALYFCASSLTGDEQYFGPGTRLTVT.

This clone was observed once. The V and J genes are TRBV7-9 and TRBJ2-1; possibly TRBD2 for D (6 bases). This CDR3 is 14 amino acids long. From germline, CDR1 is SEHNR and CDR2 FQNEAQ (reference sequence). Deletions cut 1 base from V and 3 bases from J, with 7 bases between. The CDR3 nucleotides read TGTGCCAGCAGCTTAGGGGGGGACTACAATGAGCAGTTCTTC. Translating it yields CASSLGGDYNEQFF.

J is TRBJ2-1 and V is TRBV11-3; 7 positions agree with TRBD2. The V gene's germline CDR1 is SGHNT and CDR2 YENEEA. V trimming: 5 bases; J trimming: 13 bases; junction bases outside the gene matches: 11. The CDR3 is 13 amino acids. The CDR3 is CASSVIWGGSQFF. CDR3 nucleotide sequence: TGTGCCAGCAGCGTAATTTGGGGCGGGAGCCAGTTCTTC. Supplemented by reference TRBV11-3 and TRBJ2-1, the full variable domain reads EAGVVQSPRYKIIEKKQPVAFWCNPISGHNTLYWYLQNLGQGPELLIRYENEEAVDDSQLPKDRFSAERLKGVDSTLKIQPAELGDSAVYLCASSVIWGGSQFFGPGTRLTVL.